This TCR beta chain was sequenced for a study of blood T cells in healthy people across ages. Study overall: Template switching recovered approximately one barcoded beta molecule for every two T cells.

A sample-barcoded 5' primer and a J-beta primer mix were used in a second PCR of about 6 to 11 cycles. From the 5' RACE reads, TCRdb called clonotypes with MiXCR, one entry per CDR3 protein. This repertoire shows roughly 900,000 distinct CDR3 sequences, around 49% found once; its top ten account for around an eighth. Trimming at V came to 0 bases and at J to 2 bases, leaving 2 bases not matched to a gene. From germline, CDR1 is SGDLS and CDR2 YYNGEE. This CDR3 contains 16 residues. Findings of the study overall: Comparison with aged donors showed that long-lived donors had more naive CD4+ cells and higher diversity. In the absence of known donor CMV status, changes in expanded clonotypes were possibly confounded.

This clonotype came up a few times. Its antigen remains unidentified. The origin of this receptor is a man aged 30 to 45 in good health. Sample: blood. The rearrangement links TRBV9 to TRBJ2-6, with 7 bases matching TRBD2. CDR3 bases: TGTGCCAGCAGCGTAGCTCGGGGGGCTGGGGCCAACGTCCTGACTTTC. Translation: CASSVARGAGANVLTF.